One sample yielded the 10 T cell receptor beta chains listed below, sequenced in a study of CD8+CD57+ T cells in acquired aplastic anemia (dated by TCRdb to about 2018). Patients chosen for sequencing had shown expansion of CD8+CD57+ cells by flow cytometry. The sample was run on an Illumina HiSeq 2000. Profiling of TCR beta VDJ combinations and CDR3 sequences used genomic DNA as the template. The public reads were reprocessed in TCRdb via fastp at Q25 and MiXCR, keeping in-frame beta chains. Entries are consolidated by CDR3 protein sequence, retaining the most common genes and DNA. Within this sample are about 240,000 distinct CDR3 sequences, with approximately 45% of them counted one time only. The ten top clones hold approximately 8% of the sample. The sample comprised sorted CD4+, CD8+, or CD8+CD57+ T cells (not recorded which) from PBMCs. The receptor set was obtained from a human donor with aplastic anemia.

The chain couples TRBV5-4 to TRBJ1-1; a possible D gene is TRBD1 (6 bases). V was cut by 0 bases and J by 3 bases, with 9 bases left in between. The CDR3 runs to 14 residues. The germline gives CDR1 SGHNT, CDR2 YYREEE (reference sequence). CDR3 residues: CASSLGTDYTEAFF. The CDR3 coding sequence is TGTGCCAGCAGCTTGGGGACAGACTACACTGAAGCTTTCTTT.

As to this clonotype: Given a much more abundant clone one base away, this may be a read error. The chain couples TRBV10-3 to TRBJ2-1; D assignment may be TRBD1 or TRBD2 (6 bases each). This CDR3 has 11 amino acids. Germline V lookup: CDR1 ENHRY, CDR2 SYGVKD. CDR3 in DNA: TGTGCCAGCGGTTCGGGGGCTACCCCGAAATTC. Translating it yields CASGSGATPKF.

This CDR3 is CASSARQGINYGYTF. The CDR3, as DNA: TGTGCCAGCAGCGCGAGACAGGGGATTAACTATGGCTACACCTTC. The J gene is TRBJ1-2, the V gene TRBV7-2; 8 bases fit TRBD1. Trimming at V came to 5 bases and at J to 1 base, leaving 6 bases not matched to a gene. Looked up from germline, CDR1 is SGHTA and CDR2 is FQGNSA. The CDR3 is 15 amino acids.

This clonotype was seen a few times. A read error may explain this, as a much larger clone is one base away. V gene TRBV20-1 combines with J gene TRBJ2-7; D is possibly TRBD1 (5 bases). Germline assignment: CDR1 DFQATT and CDR2 SNEGSKA (reference sequence). This CDR3 contains 12 residues. The CDR3 region has the DNA TGCAGTGCTAGGACAGAAACTTACGAGCGGTACTTC. Its protein is CSARTETYERYF.

This clonotype was detected a few times. J is TRBJ2-2 and V is TRBV6-4; D is uncertain. The V gene lost 0 bases and the J gene lost 5 bases, with 4 bases spanning the gap. The CDR3 extends over 13 amino acids. Looked up from germline, CDR1 is MRHNA and CDR2 is SNTAGT. CDR3 protein: CASSDSSTGELFF. The CDR3 coding sequence is TGTGCCAGCAGTGACTCGAGTACCGGGGAGCTGTTTTTT.

This chain connects TRBV7-3 to TRBJ2-5; 11 bases agree with TRBD2. The CDR3 extends over 15 amino acids. Per the germline V gene, CDR1 is SGHTA and CDR2 is FQGTGA. Unmatched junction bases numbered 4, after V lost 3 bases and J lost 4 bases. DNA of the CDR3: TGTGCCAGCAGCTTGGGACTAGCGGTAGCAGAGACCCAGTACTTC. Its protein is CASSLGLAVAETQYF.

This clonotype was picked up many times. This rearrangement joins TRBV10-1 to TRBJ1-4, with D perhaps TRBD1 (5 bases). The V end lost 10 bases, the J end lost 8 bases, and 20 bases lay between the germline ends. The CDR3 spans 14 residues. Germline V CDR1 and CDR2: WNHNN, SYGVQD (reference sequence). Written as DNA, the CDR3 is TGCGCCACCGCTAGGGACCCTGGGGTGGAAAAACTGTTTTTT. As protein: CATARDPGVEKLFF.

This clonotype was seen more than once but under ten times. The V and J genes are TRBV9 and TRBJ2-7; D is unresolved. The CDR3 is 12 residues long. Germline CDR1 and CDR2: SGDLS and YYNGEE. With 0 bases removed from V and 5 bases from J, the gap between germline ends came to 6 bases. CDR3 residues: CASSVAEDEQYF. CDR3 sequence (DNA): TGTGCCAGCAGCGTAGCCGAGGACGAGCAGTACTTC.

In its sample, this clonotype was seen once. Since a much larger clone is just one base distant, this may be a read error. The genes are TRBV5-1 and TRBJ1-4; D is unresolved. Germline CDR1 is SGHRS and CDR2 is YFSETQ. The length of the CDR3 is 17 residues. The CDR3 protein is CASSLGGRLTTNENLFF. The CDR3 DNA follows: TGCGCCAGCAGCTTGGGTGGCAGACTAACAACTAATGAAAACCTGTTTTTT. The whole variable domain, remainder taken from reference TRBV5-1 and TRBJ1-4, is KAGVTQTPRYLIKTRGQQVTLSCSPISGHRSVSWYQQTPGQGLQFLFEYFSETQRNKGNFPGRFSGRQFSNSRSEMNVSTLELGDSALYLCASSLGGRLTTNENLFFGSGTQLSVL.

The chain joins TRBV3-1 to TRBJ2-1; 8 bases are a match to TRBD1. The trim removed 3 bases at V and 7 bases at J, leaving 14 bases unmatched. The germline V gene has CDR1 LGHDT and CDR2 YNNKEL (reference sequence). This CDR3 is built from 17 residues. The CDR3 region is CASSQDTSGGLGNEQFF. CDR3 in DNA: TGTGCCAGCAGCCAGGATACCTCAGGGGGCTTGGGTAATGAGCAGTTCTTC.